This TCR beta chain was recovered during a study of blood T cell repertoires in COVID-19. Study context: In each case, the material was cDNA or gDNA derived from T cells, B-cell-depleted T cells, or PBMCs.

Original processing methods: Nucleated cell number was recorded as an estimate derived from reference gene primer amplification. The assay was immunoSEQ multiplex PCR, and TCRdb's table has in-frame clones only and misses some. V and J calls plus clone size are reproduced from that table; the DNA served to infer D and trimming. Among approximately 270,000 clones listed, 70% to 90% were seen once. The CDR3 consists of 18 residues. Germline V gene lookup returns CDR1 SNHLY and CDR2 FYNNEI. V was clipped by 6 bases and J by 2 bases; unmatched bases: 12. The source material was peripheral blood. The genes are TRBV2 and TRBJ1-3; 11 nucleotides match TRBD1. This clonotype originated in a man between 18 and 35 years old with active or convalescent COVID-19. The CDR3 DNA sequence: TGTGCCAGCAGAGACGGGACAGGGGGGGCAAAGACTGGAAACACCATATATTTT. This sequence encodes CASRDGTGGAKTGNTIYF.